The rows below give T cell receptor beta chains drawn from one sample of a study of T-cell reconstitution after alpha-beta-depleted transplantation in children. TCRdb passed the PCR reads through MiXCR, listing each CDR3 protein once. In the table there are about 400,000 distinct CDR3 sequences, 20% of which are singletons. The source material was PBMCs from the stem cell graft donor, sampled from the stem cell graft. The receptors stem from a human donor who donated a stem cell graft to a child with acute myeloid leukemia. The CDR3 runs from the conserved cysteine through the conserved F or W. A D gene is named only where the DNA matches it firmly. Not every row has a clone size; where given, it reads once, few, many or a size class.

clone_size d_call j_call v_call cdr3_nt cdr3_aa
. . TRBJ2-4 TRBV7-9 TGTGCCAGCAGCTTAGTTTCGGGAGAAAACATTCAGTACTTC CASSLVSGENIQYF
. . TRBJ2-7 TRBV28 TGTGCCACCTACCGGGACTCCTCCTACGAGCAGTACTTC CATYRDSSYEQYF
few . TRBJ1-2 TRBV29-1 TGCAGCGTTGATTACGGAGACTATGGCTACACCTTC CSVDYGDYGYTF
few . TRBJ1-1 TRBV6-5 TGTGCCAGCAGTTACTCCCAGGACGGGTTCACTGAAGCTTTCTTT CASSYSQDGFTEAFF
few . TRBJ2-1 TRBV29-1 TGCAGCGTTGCGCAGGTTTGGGAGCAGTTCTTC CSVAQVWEQFF
. . TRBJ1-2 TRBV7-9 TGTGCCAGCAGCCCCGGGACCGATTCTCATGGCTACACCTTC CASSPGTDSHGYTF
. . TRBJ2-7 TRBV29-1 TGCAGCGTTGGGGAGACCTCCTACGAGCAGTACTTC CSVGETSYEQYF
. . TRBJ1-5 TRBV20-1 TGCAGTGCTAGTTGGAAGGGGAATGGGCCCCAGCATTTT CSASWKGNGPQHF
few . TRBJ2-7 TRBV25-1 TGTGCCAGCAGTACCAGGGAAGTCCCCTACGAGCAGTACTTC CASSTREVPYEQYF
. TRBD1 TRBJ1-1 TRBV4-2 TGTGCCAGCAGCCAAACAGGGGTGAACACTGAAGCTTTCTTT CASSQTGVNTEAFF
. TRBD2 TRBJ2-7 TRBV20-1 TGCAGTGCTAGAGAGGGTGCTAGCGGGAGTTACGAGCAGTACTTC CSAREGASGSYEQYF
many TRBD2 TRBJ2-7 TRBV6-1 TGTGCCAGCAGCCCTACTAGCGGGATATTCTACGAGCAGTACTTC CASSPTSGIFYEQYF
. . TRBJ2-7 TRBV24-1 TGTGCCACCAGTGCGAGCGGGCCCGCCTACGAGCAGTACTTC CATSASGPAYEQYF
. . TRBJ2-2 TRBV5-1 TGCGCCAGCAGCCTAAACGGGGAGCTGTTTTTT CASSLNGELFF
. TRBD1 TRBJ2-7 TRBV12-3/TRBV12-4 TGTGCCAGCAGTACCGGGACAGGGCTCTCCTACGAGCAGTACTTC CASSTGTGLSYEQYF
many . TRBJ1-1 TRBV20-1 TGCAGTGCTAGTGTCCGACAAACGAACACTGAAGCTTTCTTT CSASVRQTNTEAFF
few . TRBJ2-5 TRBV6-5 TGTGCCAGCAGTTACTCGATCAGGGGAGAGACCCAGTACTTC CASSYSIRGETQYF
. TRBD1 TRBJ2-1 TRBV18 TGTGCCAGCTCACTGACAGGGATAACCTACAATGAGCAGTTCTTC CASSLTGITYNEQFF
many TRBD2 TRBJ2-1 TRBV20-1 TGCAGTGCTAGAGACGGAGTAGCGGGAGGCAATGAGCAGTTCTTC CSARDGVAGGNEQFF
. . TRBJ2-7 TRBV5-1 TGCGCCAGCAGCTTTGATGGGAGGCGAGCATACGAGCAGTACTTC CASSFDGRRAYEQYF
many TRBD2 TRBJ2-3 TRBV12-3/TRBV12-4 TGTGCCAGCAGTTTAGGTCTAGCGGGAGCGACAGATACGCAGTATTTT CASSLGLAGATDTQYF
. . TRBJ2-2 TRBV5-1 TGCGCCAGCAGAGGACGCACCGGGGAGCTGTTTTTT CASRGRTGELFF
. TRBD1 TRBJ2-7 TRBV5-1 TGCACCAACCAAGGACCGGGACAGGGTTCCGAGCAGTACTTC CTNQGPGQGSEQYF